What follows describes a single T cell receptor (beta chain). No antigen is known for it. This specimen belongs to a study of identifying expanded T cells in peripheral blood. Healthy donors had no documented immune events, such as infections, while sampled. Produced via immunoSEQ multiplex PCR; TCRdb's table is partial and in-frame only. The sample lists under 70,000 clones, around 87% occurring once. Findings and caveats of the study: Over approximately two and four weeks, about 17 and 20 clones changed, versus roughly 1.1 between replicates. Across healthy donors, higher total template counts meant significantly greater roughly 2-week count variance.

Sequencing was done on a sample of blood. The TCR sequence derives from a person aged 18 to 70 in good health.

The DNA of the CDR3 is TGCGCCAGCAGCCCCGGCTCTCAGGGTTACCCCGAGACCCAGTACTTC. It is translated as CASSPGSQGYPETQYF. The genes are TRBV5-1 and TRBJ2-5; TRBD1 is a possible D gene (5 bases). This CDR3 spans 16 amino acids. Germline V gives CDR1 SGHRS, CDR2 YFSETQ. Trimming shortened V by 4 bases and J by 5 bases, and 21 bases separated the two germline ends.